These T cell receptor beta chains were read from a single sample in a study of control samples from healthy donors and cancer patients. Using immunoSEQ multiplex PCR, the repertoire was profiled, and TCRdb retains in-frame clones only, with some absent. The table lists approximately 190,000 clones, with 2% to 2.5% in the top ten. Sequencing input: blood. The receptors stem from a woman under 40 in good health. The CDR3 runs from the conserved cysteine through the conserved F or W.

v_gene: TRBV6-1
CDR3aa: CASSDGGSYNEQFF

v_gene: TRBV2
CDR3aa: CASRAFLTSGGPKETQYF

v_gene: TRBV28
CDR3aa: CASRLADSPLHF

v_gene: TRBV20-1
CDR3aa: CSARLGIEAFF

v_gene: TRBV6-2/TRBV6-3
CDR3aa: CASSLSTVSSGNTIYF

v_gene: TRBV9
CDR3aa: CASGAAGTTNEKLFF

v_gene: TRBV6-5
CDR3aa: CASSSRLAGGGEQYF

v_gene: TRBV20-1
CDR3aa: CSASDYGYTF

v_gene: TRBV9
CDR3aa: CASSVEGGLLYEQYF

v_gene: TRBV28
CDR3aa: CASSPYALPSNTEAFF

v_gene: TRBV4-1
CDR3aa: CASSQRQGFEAFF

v_gene: TRBV6-5
CDR3aa: CASTEQGADTEAFF

v_gene: TRBV27
CDR3aa: CASSNRDRMSNEKLFF

v_gene: TRBV6-2/TRBV6-3
CDR3aa: CASSYLRGVTDTQYF

v_gene: TRBV7-9
CDR3aa: CASRRRQEDFYGYTF

v_gene: TRBV14
CDR3aa: CASSPLAGEYNEQFF

v_gene: TRBV5-1
CDR3aa: CASSEAGGYSPLHF

v_gene: TRBV9
CDR3aa: CASSLGQELSGANVLTF

v_gene: TRBV28
CDR3aa: CASSLKYRGDYNSPLHF

v_gene: TRBV29-1
CDR3aa: CSVKPGGTGNTIYF

v_gene: TRBV24-1
CDR3aa: CATSDYPGTAFHRGLEYGYTF

v_gene: TRBV20-1
CDR3aa: CSKSWGVAFF

v_gene: TRBV4-3
CDR3aa: CASSRRSKQSTDTQYF

v_gene: TRBV30
CDR3aa: CAWSPVHRGGYGYTF

v_gene: TRBV5-1
CDR3aa: CASSLVTSGGANNEQFF

v_gene: TRBV7-9
CDR3aa: CASSRQGANEKLFF

v_gene: TRBV28
CDR3aa: CASSSIFRQPNYGYTF

v_gene: TRBV7-3
CDR3aa: CASRPGTSGTDTQYF

v_gene: TRBV6-5
CDR3aa: CASTLLGTNTEAFF

v_gene: TRBV27
CDR3aa: CASSLLGPNEKLFF

v_gene: TRBV7-9
CDR3aa: CASSLPGLESSTGELFF

v_gene: TRBV5-1
CDR3aa: CASSLSESSYNSPLHF

v_gene: TRBV7-3
CDR3aa: CASSRGLAGATGELFF

v_gene: TRBV5-4
CDR3aa: CASSLTGAGRPNQPQHF

v_gene: TRBV18
CDR3aa: CASSPGSDQPQHF

v_gene: TRBV10-1
CDR3aa: CASSWRDEQYF

v_gene: TRBV27
CDR3aa: CASSPTYSSSYNSPLHF

v_gene: TRBV5-1
CDR3aa: CASSPQGEVQPQHF

v_gene: TRBV7-9
CDR3aa: CASSLYDSNQPQHF

v_gene: TRBV5-6
CDR3aa: CASSLHQGRYGYTF

v_gene: TRBV7-6
CDR3aa: CASSLGLRGDEKLFF

v_gene: TRBV5-1
CDR3aa: CASGRDGSNEKLFF

v_gene: TRBV5-6
CDR3aa: CASSLVGGVNYGYTF